The sequence of this T cell receptor beta chain was determined in a study of cytomegalovirus exposure and HLA in healthy donors. In the study overall: The study's early data release held about 80 million unique TCRs from HLA-typed donors.

Germline lookup yields CDR1 SQVTM and CDR2 ANQGSEA. The CDR3 loop spans 12 amino acids. V shed 3 bases, J shed 6 bases, and the junction held 0 bases outside the gene matches. Study-level findings and limits: In a later analysis, specific HLA alleles were associated with some 16,000 TCR beta sequences at a 0.05 false discovery rate. There was a cluster of highly shared sequence variants that was likely a sequencing artifact.

With regard to this clone: Its antigen remains unidentified.

PCR employed 60 Vbeta and 13 Jbeta primers. Original handling: A follow-up analysis tallied around 80 million unique TCR beta chains, about 10 million shared. Sequencing was performed with immunoSEQ multiplex PCR; in TCRdb, only in-frame clones are kept and a portion is missing. D and trimming come from the DNA, and the V and J calls and clone size come from that table. The repertoire holds about 220,000 clones, with around 80% as singletons. This receptor was identified in a boy aged 2 to 10 in good health and CMV-seronegative. Specimen: PBMCs. The genes are TRBV29-1 and TRBJ2-1, with 9 nucleotides matching TRBD1. CDR3 loop: CSVEGQGNEQFF. The CDR3 DNA is TGCAGCGTTGAGGGACAGGGCAATGAGCAGTTCTTC.